The 30 T cell receptor beta chains given below trace back to one sample, sequenced in a study of beta chain features in type 1 diabetes. Sequencing targeted expressed TCRB transcripts, as all isolated RNA had been reverse transcribed. Assay: immunoSEQ multiplex PCR; the TCRdb copy retains only in-frame clones and omits some. The sample yields hundreds of thousands of clones, about 32% seen once. Sequenced: naive CD4+ T cells from blood. The receptors derive from a man aged 18 to 30 in good health.

This rearrangement joins TRBV11-2 to TRBJ2-5; 7 bases are a match to TRBD1. The germline gives CDR1 SGHAT, CDR2 FQNNGV. The CDR3 covers 15 residues. Germline trimming cut 4 bases from V and 5 bases from J; bases unmatched to any gene: 10. DNA of the CDR3: TGTGCCAGCAGCTCAAGGGGACAGTCCGGGGAGACCCAGTACTTC. Translating it yields CASSSRGQSGETQYF.

This clone was seen only once. The CDR3 DNA follows: TGCAGCGCCAGCAGGACTAGCGGGAGACACGAGCAGTACTTC. It translates to CSASRTSGRHEQYF. The J gene is TRBJ2-7, the V gene TRBV29-1, with TRBD2 identical over 13 bases. Germline V CDR1 and CDR2: SQVTM, ANQGSEA. This CDR3 spans 14 amino acids. The trim removed 7 bases at V and 5 bases at J, leaving 8 bases unmatched.

The rearrangement links TRBV27 to TRBJ2-7; the D gene is possibly TRBD2 (5 bases). The CDR3 has 15 residues. Germline V lookup: CDR1 MNHEY, CDR2 SMNVEV (reference sequence). Trimming took 7 bases from V and 3 from J, leaving 19 bases between them. The CDR3 reads CASIPELGGGYEQYF. In DNA, the CDR3 is TGTGCCAGCATCCCGGAATTAGGAGGTGGCTACGAGCAGTACTTC.

This clone was seen more than once but under ten times. J is TRBJ2-5 and V is TRBV9; D is perhaps TRBD1 (6 bases). The V end was cut by 2 bases, the J end by 5 bases, with 13 bases between. CDR1 and CDR2 from the germline V gene are SGDLS and YYNGEE. The CDR3 contains 14 residues. The DNA for the CDR3 is TGTGCCAGCAGCGTCTCAGGGGCACGGGAGACCCAGTACTTC. Its protein is CASSVSGARETQYF.

This clone was seen a single time. The CDR3 is CASSWRGGELFF. As DNA, the CDR3 is TGTGCCAGCAGCTGGCGTGGCGGGGAGCTGTTTTTT. The chain is built from TRBV6-5 and TRBJ2-2; no clear D gene. This CDR3 is built from 12 residues. Germline V gene data show CDR1 as MNHEY and CDR2 as SVGAGI. The V end lost 6 bases, the J end lost 7 bases, and 9 bases lay between the germline ends.

The rearrangement uses TRBV19 and TRBJ2-1; a weak D match, TRBD2 (6 bases). This CDR3 has 16 residues. Trimming took 7 bases from V and 4 from J, leaving 20 bases between them. Germline CDR1 reads LNHDA; CDR2 reads SQIVND (reference sequence). CDR3 loop: CASTPWGSRGYNEQFF. The CDR3 region has the DNA TGTGCCAGTACCCCCTGGGGAAGCCGGGGGTACAATGAGCAGTTCTTC.

The rearrangement uses TRBV4-2 and TRBJ1-2; D gene ambiguous. V dropped 4 bases and J dropped 2 bases, with 8 bases sitting between them. Per the germline V gene, CDR1 is LGHNA and CDR2 is YNFKEQ. The CDR3 totals 13 residues. The CDR3 bases are TGTGCCAGCAGCCGTGATCTCAACTATGGCTACACCTTC. It codes for CASSRDLNYGYTF.

As concerns this clone: The same CDR3 is also encoded by other DNA sequences in this sample. The genes are TRBV30 and TRBJ2-7; unclear D gene. Looked up from germline, CDR1 is GTSNPN and CDR2 is SVGIG (reference sequence). The CDR3 extends over 14 amino acids. Deletions cut 0 bases from V and 3 bases from J, with 12 bases between. The CDR3, as DNA: TGTGCCTGGAGTGTTGGCGGCGGCGGCTACGAGCAGTACTTC. Protein product: CAWSVGGGGYEQYF.

The V and J genes are TRBV5-4 and TRBJ2-3; D gene unclear. The V gene lost 1 base and the J gene lost 4 bases, with 4 bases spanning the gap. This CDR3 is 12 amino acids long. Germline V lookup: CDR1 SGHNT, CDR2 YYREEE (reference sequence). CDR3 DNA: TGTGCCAGCAGCTTGCGTTCAGATACGCAGTATTTT. Its translation: CASSLRSDTQYF.

A few counts support this clone. The chain couples TRBV28 to TRBJ2-4; possibly TRBD2 for D (6 bases). This CDR3 is 16 amino acids long. With 5 bases removed from V and 0 bases from J, the gap between germline ends came to 14 bases. Germline CDR1 reads MDHEN; CDR2 reads SYDVKM. This CDR3 is CASSLQGLLAKNIQYF. CDR3 sequence (DNA): TGTGCCAGCAGTCTCCAGGGACTTCTAGCCAAAAACATTCAGTACTTC.

In its sample, this clone was seen a few times. Other DNA sequences in this specimen translate into the identical CDR3. This chain links TRBV29-1 with TRBJ2-5, with TRBD2 matching 10 bases. Per germline, CDR1 SQVTM and CDR2 ANQGSEA. This CDR3 spans 12 amino acids. The ends lost 7 bases at V and 5 bases at J; junction bases unmatched: 4. CDR3 amino acids: CSASSGSETQYF. CDR3 nucleotide sequence: TGCAGCGCGTCTAGCGGGAGTGAGACCCAGTACTTC. The full variable domain, with the rest looked up from reference TRBV29-1 and TRBJ2-5, is SAVISQKPSRDICQRGTSLTIQCQVDSQVTMMFWYRQQPGQSLTLIATANQGSEATYESGFVIDKFPISRPNLTFSTLTVSNMSPEDSSIYLCSASSGSETQYFGPGTRLLVL.

A few counts support this clone. The sample contains more than one DNA sequence encoding this CDR3. V usage is TRBV29-1 and J usage is TRBJ2-3, with a tentative D call TRBD1 (5 bases). This CDR3 has 11 residues. Germline CDR1 and CDR2: SQVTM and ANQGSEA. V was pared by 4 bases and J by 6 bases, with 8 bases between. CDR3: CSVGAGDTQYF. The DNA of the CDR3 is TGCAGCGTTGGGGCAGGGGATACGCAGTATTTT.

Here the CDR3 reads CSARLARDYEQYF. CDR3 in DNA: TGCAGCGCTAGACTAGCGCGGGACTACGAGCAGTACTTC. The rearrangement uses TRBV29-1 and TRBJ2-7; 8 nucleotides agree with TRBD2. The CDR3 totals 13 residues. The germline CDR1 and CDR2 sequences are SQVTM and ANQGSEA. Unmatched junction bases numbered 8, after V lost 7 bases and J lost 3 bases.

The sample holds a few counts of this clone. The gene calls are TRBV29-1 and TRBJ2-2; D ambiguous. The ends were cut back, 6 bases at V and 5 bases at J, with 16 bases in the middle. Germline V gene data show CDR1 as SQVTM and CDR2 as ANQGSEA. The CDR3 runs to 14 residues. CDR3 DNA sequence: TGCAGCGTGAACCGTTTAGGTACAACCGGGGAGCTGTTTTTT. Protein: CSVNRLGTTGELFF.

The chain is built from TRBV18 and TRBJ2-1, with TRBD2 identical over 12 bases. This CDR3 comprises 16 residues. Germline assignment: CDR1 KGHSH and CDR2 LQKENI. The V gene end was trimmed by 2 bases and the J gene end by 7 bases; junction bases not matched to a gene: 6. CDR3: CASSPSPGTSGNEQFF. The CDR3 bases are TGTGCCAGCTCACCATCTCCCGGGACTAGCGGGAATGAGCAGTTCTTC.

The V and J genes are TRBV29-1 and TRBJ2-7; 7 bases agree with TRBD2. The CDR3 has 12 amino acids. Per the germline V gene, CDR1 is SQVTM and CDR2 is ANQGSEA. In nucleotides, the CDR3 is TGCCTCCGTCGGGGAGGGTTCTACGAGCAGTACTTC. It specifies CLRRGGFYEQYF.

This clone has just a few counts. The chain recombines TRBV7-9 with TRBJ2-7, with D unclear. The CDR3 consists of 15 residues. V shed 5 bases and J shed 1 base, with 15 bases lying between them. Germline assignment: CDR1 SEHNR and CDR2 FQNEAQ (reference sequence). CDR3 sequence: CASSPLTSPSYEQYF. In nucleotides, the CDR3 is TGTGCCAGCAGCCCCCTTACGTCCCCTTCCTACGAGCAGTACTTC. Full variable domain (outside the CDR3, taken from reference TRBV7-9 and TRBJ2-7): DTGVSQNPRHKITKRGQNVTFRCDPISEHNRLYWYRQTLGQGPEFLTYFQNEAQLEKSRLLSDRFSAERPKGSFSTLEIQRTEQGDSAMYLCASSPLTSPSYEQYFGPGTRLTVT.

V usage is TRBV7-2 and J usage is TRBJ2-1, with TRBD2 identical over 10 bases. Germline CDR1 SGHTA, CDR2 FQGNSA. CDR3 length: 17 residues. Losses at the gene ends were 7 bases for V and 6 bases for J; bases not matched to a gene: 15. CDR3: CASTPRSPSGSGNEQFF. The CDR3 DNA sequence: TGTGCCAGCACCCCTAGGAGCCCTAGCGGGAGTGGCAATGAGCAGTTCTTC.

The genes are TRBV28 and TRBJ2-7, with unresolved D. CDR3 length: 12 amino acids. The germline V gene encodes CDR1 MDHEN and CDR2 SYDVKM. Deletions cut 6 bases from V and 4 bases from J, with 10 bases between. CDR3 nucleotides: TGTGCCAGCAGCAAGGACGGTTACGAGCAGTACTTC. Amino acid sequence: CASSKDGYEQYF.

The V gene is TRBV14, the J gene TRBJ1-1; D unclear. The CDR3 is 15 residues long. Deletions cut 1 base from V and 2 bases from J, with 11 bases between. CDR1 is SGHDN, CDR2 FVKESK, per germline. CDR3 nucleotides: TGTGCCAGCAGCCAAGTGGACTTTCCAAACACTGAAGCTTTCTTT. Amino acids: CASSQVDFPNTEAFF.

The chain has TRBV9 and TRBJ2-1, with TRBD2 matching 14 bases. Germline V lookup: CDR1 SGDLS, CDR2 YYNGEE. This CDR3 spans 18 amino acids. The V gene end was trimmed by 3 bases and the J gene end by 0 bases; junction bases not matched to a gene: 5. CDR3 residues: CASSARTSGRFSYNEQFF. The CDR3 coding sequence is TGTGCCAGCAGCGCAAGGACTAGCGGGAGGTTCTCCTACAATGAGCAGTTCTTC.

The chain is built from TRBV27 and TRBJ2-2; 8 bases are a match to TRBD1. The CDR3 is 17 residues long. V was clipped by 5 bases and J by 6 bases; unmatched bases: 14. Germline V gene lookup returns CDR1 MNHEY and CDR2 SMNVEV (reference sequence). DNA of the CDR3: TGTGCCAGCAGTGTAGGGACAGGCCCAAATCCTCCCGGGGAGCTGTTTTTT. It specifies CASSVGTGPNPPGELFF.

This sequence joins TRBV7-3 and TRBJ2-3, with a weak D call TRBD1 (5 bases). V shed 5 bases and J shed 3 bases, with 6 bases lying between them. The CDR3 has 12 residues. Germline CDR1 reads SGHTA; CDR2 reads FQGTGA. The CDR3 coding sequence is TGTGCCAGCAGCCAGGGTACAGATACGCAGTATTTT. Its protein product is CASSQGTDTQYF.

This rearrangement joins TRBV6-6 to TRBJ1-5, with D possibly matching TRBD1 (5 bases). There are 16 residues in the CDR3. Germline lookup yields CDR1 MNHNY and CDR2 SVGAGI (reference sequence). V was trimmed by 5 bases and J by 3 bases, leaving 17 bases between them. CDR3 DNA: TGTGCCAGCAGTACTACACACCGGGGCATCAATCAGCCCCAGCATTTT. This translates into CASSTTHRGINQPQHF.

In its sample, this clone was seen a few times. This sequence joins TRBV9 and TRBJ2-2; the D gene could be TRBD1 or TRBD2 (5 bases each). Trimming cost V 3 bases and J 1 base, with 13 bases left between them. Germline V gene data show CDR1 as SGDLS and CDR2 as YYNGEE. This CDR3 is built from 16 residues. CDR3 nucleotides: TGTGCCAGCAGCGCCTTATCGGGGCTGAACACCGGGGAGCTGTTTTTT. This translates into CASSALSGLNTGELFF.

This clone turned up a few times. The chain combines TRBV28 with TRBJ2-1; 7 nucleotides match TRBD2. Looked up from germline, CDR1 is MDHEN and CDR2 is SYDVKM. CDR3 size: 13 residues. After removal of 8 bases from V and 6 bases from J, the junction contained 7 bases not matched to a gene. CDR3 protein: CASEPSGPNEQFF. The CDR3, as DNA: TGTGCCAGCGAGCCTAGCGGACCCAATGAGCAGTTCTTC.

The chain uses TRBV30 and TRBJ2-7; weak D call: TRBD1 (6 bases). V lost 7 bases to trimming and J lost 2 bases, with 9 bases between them. CDR1 and CDR2 (germline): GTSNPN, SVGIG (reference sequence). The length of the CDR3 is 11 residues. CDR3 in DNA: TGTGCCTACCGACAGGCCTACGAGCAGTACTTC. Protein: CAYRQAYEQYF.

This rearrangement joins TRBV5-1 to TRBJ2-7; D is ambiguous. Between the trimmed V and J ends, which lost 4 bases and 1 base, there was a span of 6 bases. In germline, CDR1 is SGHRS, CDR2 YFSETQ. CDR3 length equals 12 residues. Here the CDR3 reads CASSPDSYEQYF. The DNA for the CDR3 is TGCGCCAGCAGCCCTGATTCCTACGAGCAGTACTTC.

Details on this clone: The same CDR3 also results from other DNA sequences found in this sample. The V and J genes are TRBV18 and TRBJ1-1; no reliable D call. This CDR3 region has 12 residues. Germline lookup yields CDR1 KGHSH and CDR2 LQKENI. V was cut by 3 bases and J by 7 bases, with 9 bases left in between. CDR3 region: CASSPGPGEAFF. The CDR3 nucleotides are TGTGCCAGCTCACCCGGACCTGGTGAAGCTTTCTTT.

Only a few counts were recorded for this clone. CDR3 protein: CASSQIPNSEAFF. CDR3 DNA sequence: TGCGCCAGCAGCCAAATTCCAAACTCTGAAGCTTTCTTT. V usage is TRBV4-3 and J usage is TRBJ1-1; D remains ambiguous. Trimming cost V 2 bases and J 6 bases, with 10 bases left between them. This CDR3 has 13 amino acids. Germline V CDR1 and CDR2: LGHNA, YSLEER.